These 2 T cell receptor beta chains originate from one sample sequenced in a study of CD8 T cells in ankylosing spondylitis. TCRdb reprocessed the 5' RACE reads via MiXCR and lists one record per CDR3 protein. The table shows 350,000 to 400,000 distinct CDR3 sequences, with 20% occurring only once. The material sequenced was blood, either unsorted or a sorted T cell fraction (not recorded which). These receptors were obtained from a male donor with ankylosing spondylitis or in good health (not recorded which).

This clonotype was observed a handful of times. V gene TRBV27 combines with J gene TRBJ1-5; the D is unclear. CDR3 length: 14 amino acids. Germline loops: CDR1 MNHEY, CDR2 SMNVEV (reference sequence). The germline V and J ends were trimmed by 2 bases and 3 bases, with 8 bases remaining between them. The CDR3 region has the DNA TGTGCCAGCAGTTTAATCGGCTCCAATCAGCCCCAGCATTTT. It encodes CASSLIGSNQPQHF.

This clonotype was counted a few times. This chain uses TRBV7-9 with TRBJ2-3, with D maybe TRBD1 (7 bases). V lost 4 bases and J lost 4, with 21 bases in between. CDR1 is SEHNR, CDR2 FQNEAQ, per germline (reference sequence). CDR3 size: 17 residues. The DNA for the CDR3 is TGTGCCAGCAGCTCAACGTGGGACAGATCGGGGGCAGATACGCAGTATTTT. Translation: CASSSTWDRSGADTQYF.